Presented here are 25 T cell receptor beta chains from one specimen sequenced in a study of blood T cell repertoires in COVID-19 (dated by TCRdb to 2018 to 2021). Library preparation used the immunoSEQ multiplex PCR assay. The immuneACCESS repertoire file appears here via TCRdb, limited to in-frame rearrangements. These files lack a portion of the clones; in checked studies, under half of the deficit traces to unresolved V genes, and the cause of the others is not known. The sample records about 110,000 clones, 72% of which are singletons. In total, the top ten clones hold approximately 8% of the sample. Sequenced sample: peripheral blood. All receptors derive from a woman aged 55-69 years with acute or convalescent COVID-19.

The sample holds a few counts of this clone. V usage is TRBV27 and J usage is TRBJ1-2; 7 bases align to TRBD1. J gave up 9 bases and V 2 bases, and 9 bases lay outside the gene matches. CDR1 and CDR2 (germline): MNHEY, SMNVEV (reference sequence). The CDR3 runs 14 residues. The CDR3 nucleotides are TGTGCCAGCAGTTTAGAGGGGGCGCGTCGAAGCTACACCTTC. Its translation is CASSLEGARRSYTF.

The chain couples TRBV9 to TRBJ1-1, with D possibly TRBD1 on 5 matching bases. Trimming left V 1 base short and J 3 bases short, with 10 bases between. Germline V gene lookup returns CDR1 SGDLS and CDR2 YYNGEE. This CDR3 contains 14 residues. CDR3 protein: CASSVFGGYTEAFF. The CDR3, as DNA: TGTGCCAGCAGCGTATTCGGGGGATACACTGAAGCTTTCTTT.

This clone was detected only once. V gene TRBV29-1 combines with J gene TRBJ1-1; D is unresolved. The CDR3 extends over 12 amino acids. Germline-derived CDR1 and CDR2 are SQVTM and ANQGSEA. V lost 5 bases to trimming and J lost 6 bases, with 13 bases between them. CDR3 DNA sequence: TGCAGCGTTTCCAAGACTCTCCCTGAAGCTTTCTTT. It encodes CSVSKTLPEAFF.

The gene calls are TRBV27 and TRBJ2-3; 8 bases fit TRBD1. There are 15 residues in the CDR3. V dropped 6 bases and J dropped 1; count of bases not matched to a gene: 6. Looked up from germline, CDR1 is MNHEY and CDR2 is SMNVEV (reference sequence). The CDR3 loop is CASRTDRAGTDTQYF. For the CDR3, the DNA is TGTGCCAGCAGAACGGACAGGGCGGGCACAGATACGCAGTATTTT.

The sample holds a few counts of this clone. V is TRBV7-9 and J is TRBJ1-1; possibly TRBD1 for D (6 bases). V lost 3 bases and J 5 bases, leaving 7 bases between the germline ends. The CDR3 is 12 residues long. From germline, CDR1 is SEHNR and CDR2 FQNEAQ (reference sequence). This CDR3 reads CASSLGTTEAFF. CDR3 nucleotides: TGTGCCAGCAGCTTGGGGACAACTGAAGCTTTCTTT.

CDR3 DNA: TGTGCCAGCAGCTTAGATCTCCAGGGGTCGGAGACCCAGTACTTC. Its protein is CASSLDLQGSETQYF. The chain uses TRBV11-2 and TRBJ2-5; D may be TRBD1 (6 bases). The CDR3 has 15 residues. Germline CDR1 reads SGHAT; CDR2 reads FQNNGV. V dropped 0 bases and J dropped 5 bases, with 13 bases sitting between them.

The V gene is TRBV3-1 (or the pseudogene TRBV3-2), the J gene TRBJ1-1; D gene uncertain. Germline V lookup: CDR1 LGHDT, CDR2 YNNKEL (reference sequence). Trimming shortened V by 4 bases and J by 0 bases, and 12 bases separated the two germline ends. The CDR3 contains 15 residues. CDR3 in amino acids: CASSLSSGLNTEAFF. CDR3 DNA: TGTGCCAGCAGCCTCAGTAGCGGTCTGAACACTGAAGCTTTCTTT.

This clone was picked up one time. The V gene is TRBV13, the J gene TRBJ2-5; D possibly corresponds to TRBD1 (5 bases). Germline CDR1 PRHDT, CDR2 FYEKMQ (reference sequence). CDR3 length: 13 amino acids. Trimming stripped 3 bases from V and 3 bases from J, with 8 bases between. The CDR3 sequence: CASSFGREETQYF. CDR3 in DNA: TGTGCCAGCAGCTTCGGCAGGGAAGAGACCCAGTACTTC.

The chain links TRBV7-2 to TRBJ1-2; 8 positions agree with TRBD1. Per the germline V gene, CDR1 is SGHTA and CDR2 is FQGNSA. Trimming cost V 5 bases and J 6 bases; bases outside gene matches: 8. The CDR3 loop spans 14 amino acids. This chain's CDR3 is CASSRATGEHGYTF. The DNA of the CDR3 is TGTGCCAGCAGCCGTGCGACAGGGGAGCATGGCTACACCTTC. The complete variable domain, with remaining parts taken from reference TRBV7-2 and TRBJ1-2, reads GAGVSQSPSNKVTEKGKDVELRCDPISGHTALYWYRQSLGQGLEFLIYFQGNSAPDKSGLPSDRFSAERTGGSVSTLTIQRTQQEDSAVYLCASSRATGEHGYTFGSGTRLTVV.

The chain recombines TRBV5-5 with TRBJ1-5; 9 bases are shared with TRBD1. The CDR3 consists of 17 residues. V trimming: 3 bases; J trimming: 2 bases; junction bases outside the gene matches: 9. In germline, CDR1 is SGHKS, CDR2 YYEKEE (reference sequence). CDR3 residues: CASSYSRDRVGNQPQHF. CDR3 nucleotide sequence: TGTGCCAGCAGCTACAGCCGGGACAGGGTAGGCAATCAGCCCCAGCATTTT. Full variable domain (remainder filled in from reference TRBV5-5 and TRBJ1-5): DAGVTQSPTHLIKTRGQQVTLRCSPISGHKSVSWYQQVLGQGPQFIFQYYEKEERGRGNFPDRFSARQFPNYSSELNVNALLLGDSALYLCASSYSRDRVGNQPQHFGDGTRLSIL.

This sequence joins TRBV5-1 and TRBJ1-1; 7 bases line up with TRBD1. The CDR3 totals 16 residues. Germline values: CDR1 SGHRS, CDR2 YFSETQ. V was clipped by 0 bases and J by 0 bases; unmatched bases: 5. The DNA for the CDR3 is TGCGCCAGCAGCTTGGGGGGGACAGACATGAACACTGAAGCTTTCTTT. Translation: CASSLGGTDMNTEAFF.

The J gene is TRBJ1-5, the V gene TRBV28; D remains unclear. Germline-derived CDR1 and CDR2 are MDHEN and SYDVKM. The length of the CDR3 is 12 residues. Trimming took 8 bases from V and 4 from J, leaving 9 bases between them. The CDR3 DNA reads TGTGCCAGCTACGATCGGAATCAGCCCCAGCATTTT. It encodes CASYDRNQPQHF. Supplemented by reference TRBV28 and TRBJ1-5, the full variable domain reads DVKVTQSSRYLVKRTGEKVFLECVQDMDHENMFWYRQDPGLGLRLIYFSYDVKMKEKGDIPEGYSVSREKKERFSLILESASTNQTSMYLCASYDRNQPQHFGDGTRLSIL.

V usage is TRBV19 and J usage is TRBJ1-1; D might be TRBD1 (6 bases). Germline CDR1 and CDR2: LNHDA and SQIVND (reference sequence). This CDR3 is built from 12 residues. V lost 6 bases and J lost 11, with 16 bases in between. CDR3 nucleotide sequence: TGTGCCAGTAGCAAAGCCAGGGGAAGGGCTTTCTTT. Amino acid sequence: CASSKARGRAFF.

This chain links TRBV7-6 with TRBJ2-5; weak D call: TRBD2 (6 bases). The V end lost 2 bases, the J end lost 14 bases, and 21 bases lay between the germline ends. The V gene's germline CDR1 is SGHVS and CDR2 FNYEAQ. CDR3 size: 14 residues. The CDR3 is CASSLRTSSRLPYF. For the CDR3, the DNA is TGTGCCAGCAGCTTACGCACTAGCTCCCGCCTTCCTTACTTC.

This clone was seen just once. The gene calls are TRBV5-4 and TRBJ2-7, with D maybe TRBD1 (5 bases). CDR3 size: 15 residues. Germline CDR1 is SGHNT and CDR2 is YYREEE (reference sequence). Trimming removed 0 bases from V and 0 bases from J, with 10 bases in between. The CDR3 DNA is TGTGCCAGCAGCTTGGCCCAGGGTAACTCCTACGAGCAGTACTTC. It yields the protein CASSLAQGNSYEQYF.

Comments on this clone: Different DNA sequences within this sample yield the same CDR3. The rearrangement joins TRBV27 to TRBJ1-1; TRBD1 might be the D (5 bases). Germline V lookup: CDR1 MNHEY, CDR2 SMNVEV (reference sequence). V gave up 5 bases and J gave up 0 bases, with 13 bases separating them. This CDR3 is built from 15 residues. CDR3 sequence reads: CASSRQGQMNTEAFF. DNA for the CDR3: TGTGCCAGCAGTAGGCAGGGCCAGATGAACACTGAAGCTTTCTTT.

The V and J genes are TRBV9 and TRBJ1-3; 9 bases match TRBD1. Germline CDR1 reads SGDLS; CDR2 reads YYNGEE. Germline trimming cut 0 bases from V and 4 bases from J; bases unmatched to any gene: 8. The CDR3 runs 17 residues. The CDR3 DNA sequence: TGTGCCAGCAGCGTAGATCAAATACAGGGGGCAGGAAACACCATATATTTT. Its protein product is CASSVDQIQGAGNTIYF.

The chain joins TRBV29-1 to TRBJ1-1; the D gene is possibly TRBD1 (6 bases). Trimming left V 5 bases short and J 1 base short, with 17 bases between. This CDR3 region has 15 residues. Germline V gene sequence: CDR1 SQVTM, CDR2 ANQGSEA. The CDR3: CSVKLRLQGNTEAFF. In DNA, the CDR3 is TGCAGCGTTAAACTCCGACTACAGGGGAACACTGAAGCTTTCTTT.

This clone was counted only a few times. The chain employs TRBV10-3 and TRBJ2-3; the match to TRBD1 covers 7 bases. The CDR3 covers 15 residues. The V segment lost 11 bases and the J segment 2 bases; nucleotides outside the gene matches: 13. Germline V gives CDR1 ENHRY, CDR2 SYGVKD. CDR3 sequence reads: CAVRTGVYSTDTQYF. The CDR3 DNA follows: TGTGCCGTCCGAACAGGGGTATATTCCACAGATACGCAGTATTTT.

V gene TRBV28 combines with J gene TRBJ1-1; D gene unclear. The CDR3 runs 14 residues. The V and J ends lost 3 bases and 1 base respectively, with 9 bases between them. The V gene's germline CDR1 is MDHEN and CDR2 SYDVKM. The chain's CDR3 is CASSFSTKNTEAFF. The CDR3, as DNA: TGTGCCAGCAGTTTCAGTACCAAGAACACTGAAGCTTTCTTT.

The table lists this clone with a few counts. This sequence joins TRBV3-1 (or the pseudogene TRBV3-2) and TRBJ2-2; 9 nucleotides line up with TRBD1. V lost 4 bases and J lost 7; bases outside the gene matches: 7. CDR3 length: 15 residues. Germline CDR1 and CDR2: LGHDT and YNNKEL (reference sequence). The CDR3 is CASSLGQGRVGELFF. The CDR3 region has the DNA TGTGCCAGCAGCCTAGGACAGGGGAGGGTCGGGGAGCTGTTTTTT.

The chain couples TRBV12-5 to TRBJ2-7; 7 bases line up with TRBD2. Germline CDR1 and CDR2: LGHNT and FRNRAP. This CDR3 contains 12 residues. V gave up 1 base and J gave up 7 bases; unmatched junction bases: 1. In DNA form, the CDR3 reads TGTGCTAGTGGTTTGGGGGGAGGGGAGCAGTACTTC. Residues: CASGLGGGEQYF.

The chain recombines TRBV5-8 with TRBJ2-3; D is unclear. Germline CDR1 SGHTS, CDR2 YDEGEE. V was trimmed by 2 bases and J by 0 bases, leaving 7 bases between them. CDR3 length: 14 amino acids. The CDR3 DNA reads as TGTGCCAGCAGCTTTGGTCAGAGCACAGATACGCAGTATTTT. Protein: CASSFGQSTDTQYF.

The genes are TRBV7-9 and TRBJ1-1; weak D call: TRBD1 (5 bases). Germline CDR1 is SEHNR and CDR2 is FQNEAQ (reference sequence). V shed 4 bases and J shed 3 bases, with 15 bases lying between them. The CDR3 has 15 residues. For the CDR3, the DNA is TGTGCCAGCAGCTCGTCACAACCGGGGGACACTGAAGCTTTCTTT. Residues: CASSSSQPGDTEAFF.

The chain carries TRBV30 and TRBJ2-7; 7 positions agree with TRBD1. V was clipped by 2 bases and J by 5 bases; unmatched bases: 12. The CDR3 extends over 15 amino acids. The germline CDR1 and CDR2 sequences are GTSNPN and SVGIG (reference sequence). CDR3 loop: CAWSFKDRAVNEQYF. The CDR3 DNA reads as TGTGCCTGGAGTTTCAAAGACAGGGCAGTTAACGAGCAGTACTTC.